The clone carrying this T cell receptor beta chain occurred a few times. The antigen is unknown. This specimen comes from a study of blood T cells in healthy people across ages. This CDR3 spans 13 amino acids. Study-wide results and caveats: Naive CD4+ cells and diversity were both higher in long-lived donors than in aged donors.

Then a second PCR, running roughly 6 to 12 cycles, was carried out with a sample-barcoded 5' primer and a J-beta primer mix. Researchers report that a template-switch adaptor with 12 random nucleotides tagged each cDNA molecule. From each sample, at least 2.5 million paired-end reads containing CDR3 were obtained. A single record per CDR3 protein comes from TCRdb applying MiXCR to the 5' RACE reads. The sample yields 750,000 or so distinct CDR3 sequences, around a quarter seen once. The sample also formed part of further work on T cells of mothers and their children.

The rearrangement joins TRBV12-3 or TRBV12-4 to TRBJ2-5, with TRBD2 matching over 8 bases. Gene TRBJ2-1 matches the end of the DNA better, so the J call may be wrong. This TCR was sampled from a boy younger than 18 in good health. The specimen was blood. DNA of the CDR3: TGTGCCATTACTAGCGGTCTGCACAATGAGCAGTTCTTC. Its translation: CAITSGLHNEQFF.